The next 15 T cell receptor beta chains were all read from a single sample in a study of T-cell reconstitution after alpha-beta-depleted transplantation in children. This sample's TCRbeta library carried unique molecular identifier barcodes. In TCRdb, the PCR reads were re-called with MiXCR into one record per CDR3 protein. Of approximately 400,000 distinct CDR3 sequences listed, 11% are singletons. The sample consisted of PBMCs from the stem cell graft donor, taken from the stem cell graft. These TCRs come from a human donor who donated a stem cell graft to a child with acute myeloid leukemia.

This clonotype was counted only a few times. The rearrangement joins TRBV4-1 to TRBJ2-3; D gene ambiguous. The CDR3 spans 15 residues. Germline V gives CDR1 MGHRA, CDR2 YSYEKL. Between the trimmed V and J ends, which lost 1 base and 1 base, there was a span of 9 bases. The CDR3: CASSQGALGTDTQYF. CDR3 DNA sequence: TGCGCCAGCAGCCAAGGGGCATTAGGCACAGATACGCAGTATTTT.

This clonotype was recorded only once. The V and J genes are TRBV5-1 and TRBJ1-6, with TRBD1 matching 10 bases. The junction had 9 bases not matched to a gene; V was cut back by 5 bases and J by 7 bases. In germline, CDR1 is SGHRS, CDR2 YFSETQ. CDR3 length: 16 residues. CDR3 protein: CASSDTGQGQNSPLHF. DNA for the CDR3: TGCGCCAGCAGTGATACGGGACAGGGGCAGAATTCACCCCTCCACTTT.

This clonotype was counted a few times. V gene TRBV7-9 combines with J gene TRBJ1-2, with a possible D match to TRBD1 (6 bases). This CDR3 is 13 amino acids long. V was pared by 1 base and J by 7 bases, with 10 bases between. CDR1 is SEHNR, CDR2 FQNEAQ, per germline (reference sequence). CDR3 coding DNA: TGTGCCAGCAGCTTAGGGCAGGGGCCTGGCTACACCTTC. Amino acids: CASSLGQGPGYTF.

The chain combines TRBV5-1 with TRBJ2-7; weak D call: TRBD2 (6 bases). Germline V CDR1 and CDR2: SGHRS, YFSETQ. V lost 3 bases and J 3 bases, leaving 13 bases between the germline ends. This CDR3 is 14 amino acids long. The CDR3: CASSSDGLYYEQYF. In DNA form, the CDR3 reads TGCGCCAGCAGCTCGGACGGACTATACTACGAGCAGTACTTC.

The genes are TRBV18 and TRBJ2-3; TRBD1 agrees at 8 bases. The germline V gene encodes CDR1 KGHSH and CDR2 LQKENI. The length of the CDR3 is 15 residues. V lost 3 bases to trimming and J lost 5 bases; unmatched junction nucleotides: 7. The CDR3 DNA reads TGTGCCAGCTCACCCCCGGGACAGGCGAGAGATACGCAGTATTTT. Protein product: CASSPPGQARDTQYF.

In this sample, this clonotype turned up many times. This chain connects TRBV12-3 or TRBV12-4 to TRBJ1-6, with 9 bases fitting TRBD1. V was clipped by 6 bases and J by 7 bases; unmatched bases: 10. CDR3 length: 16 residues. The CDR3 nucleotides read TGTGCCAGCAGCCATTCGACAGGGGGGAAAAATTCACCCCTCCACTTT. As protein: CASSHSTGGKNSPLHF.

This clonotype was detected ten times or more. The V and J genes are TRBV7-2 and TRBJ2-1; the D gene is possibly TRBD2 (5 bases). Germline assignment: CDR1 SGHTA and CDR2 FQGNSA. V lost 5 bases and J 7 bases, leaving 12 bases between the germline ends. CDR3 length: 13 residues. The CDR3 spells CASSGNRGNEQFF. Here the CDR3 DNA reads TGTGCCAGCAGCGGAAATCGAGGGAATGAGCAGTTCTTC.

This chain connects TRBV20-1 to TRBJ2-3, with D maybe TRBD1 (5 bases). The V and J ends lost 1 base and 1 base respectively, with 15 bases between them. The CDR3 has 16 residues. Germline V gene lookup returns CDR1 DFQATT and CDR2 SNEGSKA (reference sequence). The CDR3 DNA sequence: TGCAGTGCTAGAGCGGTACAGGTTTTAGGCACAGATACGCAGTATTTT. It specifies CSARAVQVLGTDTQYF.

The rearrangement links TRBV20-1 to TRBJ2-1, with TRBD1 identical over 7 bases. With 0 bases clipped from V and 2 bases from J, the junction kept 4 bases outside the gene matches. This CDR3 is 15 amino acids long. CDR1 is DFQATT, CDR2 SNEGSKA, per germline (reference sequence). The CDR3 here is CSARDYRGPYNEQFF. Here the CDR3 DNA reads TGCAGTGCTAGAGATTACAGGGGCCCCTACAATGAGCAGTTCTTC.

This clonotype turned up a few times. This chain uses TRBV18 with TRBJ2-1, with a weak D call TRBD2 (6 bases). This CDR3 has 17 amino acids. Per the germline V gene, CDR1 is KGHSH and CDR2 is LQKENI. V gave up 0 bases and J gave up 6 bases, with 18 bases separating them. CDR3 nucleotides: TGTGCCAGCTCACCACCGTCTCTGGGAGGAGGGTTCAATGAGCAGTTCTTC. Its translation is CASSPPSLGGGFNEQFF.

J is TRBJ2-7 and V is TRBV20-1; 12 positions match TRBD2. The CDR3 is 14 amino acids. Per germline, CDR1 DFQATT and CDR2 SNEGSKA (reference sequence). As DNA, the CDR3 is TGCAGCGGTCTCAGGACTAGCGGGACCAACGAGCAGTACTTC. As protein: CSGLRTSGTNEQYF.

This clonotype was detected only a few times. The chain carries TRBV5-1 and TRBJ2-1, with a weak D call TRBD1 (6 bases). CDR1 and CDR2 (germline): SGHRS, YFSETQ. Trimming pared 4 bases from V and 3 bases from J, leaving 20 bases between. CDR3 length: 17 amino acids. The CDR3 region has the DNA TGCGCCAGCAGCCCGGAGGTTACAGGGAAAGACTACAATGAGCAGTTCTTC. Encoded protein: CASSPEVTGKDYNEQFF. Drawing the rest from reference TRBV5-1 and TRBJ2-1, the complete variable domain is KAGVTQTPRYLIKTRGQQVTLSCSPISGHRSVSWYQQTPGQGLQFLFEYFSETQRNKGNFPGRFSGRQFSNSRSEMNVSTLELGDSALYLCASSPEVTGKDYNEQFFGPGTRLTVL.

The chain carries TRBV12-3 or TRBV12-4 and TRBJ1-5, with D unresolved. This CDR3 is built from 13 residues. V lost 5 bases and J lost 6, with 11 bases in between. CDR3 in amino acids: CASSPPFGQPQHF. DNA of the CDR3: TGTGCCAGCAGTCCGCCATTTGGTCAGCCCCAGCATTTT.

This clonotype was counted only a few times. This chain uses TRBV7-9 with TRBJ2-5; D could derive from TRBD1 or TRBD2 (5 bases each). The germline V gene encodes CDR1 SEHNR and CDR2 FQNEAQ (reference sequence). Trimming removed 6 bases at V and 7 bases at J, with 18 bases between. The CDR3 has 14 residues. The CDR3 sequence is CASSTGSRDVTQYF. In DNA, the CDR3 is TGTGCCAGCAGTACCGGGTCAAGGGACGTGACCCAGTACTTC.

This clonotype was picked up many times. V is TRBV5-1 and J is TRBJ2-7; D may be TRBD2 (5 bases). CDR3 length: 14 amino acids. Germline-derived CDR1 and CDR2 are SGHRS and YFSETQ. V lost 6 bases to trimming and J lost 3 bases, with 16 bases between them. The chain's CDR3 is CASTESGKGYEQYF. DNA for the CDR3: TGCGCCAGCACGGAGTCCGGGAAAGGCTACGAGCAGTACTTC.